This section outlines one TCR beta chain sequence together with its context. Its target is not known. Previously described methods with listed TCR primers produced the bulk TCR libraries. TCRdb re-analysed the PCR reads in MiXCR, keeping a single row per CDR3 protein. This repertoire shows about 640,000 distinct CDR3 sequences, nearly 20% found once; its top ten account for around 0.9%. The entry originates in a study of molecular identifiers for immune sequencing clone quantification. Study results and caveats: More than 97% of effector molecules, versus under 1% of naive-cell molecules, belonged to clones above 20 RNA copies. A shared barcode on identical TCR molecules could lead to underestimated sizes for highly expanded clones.

A CD8+CD4-CCR7+CD45RA+ phenotype served as the sorting definition for naive CD8 T cells. This TCR was sampled from a human donor in good health. Some libraries in this study had Jurkat cell RNA spiked in. Sequencing was carried out using naive CD8+ T cells from blood, with Jurkat cell RNA spiked in. The subset: FACS-sorted CD8+CD4-CCR7+CD45RA+ naive T cells.

The CDR3 coding sequence is TGTGCCAGCAGTTTATCTGGCAGCCCTACCTACAATGAGCAGTTCTTC. Protein: CASSLSGSPTYNEQFF. This sequence joins TRBV27 and TRBJ2-1; no reliable D call. V was clipped by 0 bases and J by 2 bases, with 11 bases between them. Per germline, CDR1 MNHEY and CDR2 SMNVEV (reference sequence). The CDR3 contains 16 residues.